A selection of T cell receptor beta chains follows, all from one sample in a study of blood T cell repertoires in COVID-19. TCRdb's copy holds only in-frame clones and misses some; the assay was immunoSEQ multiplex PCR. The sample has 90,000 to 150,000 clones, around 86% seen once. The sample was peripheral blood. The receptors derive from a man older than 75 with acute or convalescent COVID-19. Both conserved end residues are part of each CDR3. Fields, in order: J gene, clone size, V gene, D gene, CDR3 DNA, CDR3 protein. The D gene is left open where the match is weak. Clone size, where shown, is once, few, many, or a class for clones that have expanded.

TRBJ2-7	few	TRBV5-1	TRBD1	TGCGCCAGCAGCTTGGGGCAGGGGGCGTCCGAGCAGTACTTC	CASSLGQGASEQYF
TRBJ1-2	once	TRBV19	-	TGTGCCAGTAGTATCGGACAGAATGGCTACACCTTC	CASSIGQNGYTF
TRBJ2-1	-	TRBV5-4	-	TGTGCCAGCAGCTTGGACTTGACAGAGAGCAAGCAGTTCTTC	CASSLDLTESKQFF
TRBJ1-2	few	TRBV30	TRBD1	TGTGCCTGGAAAGGGACAGGGATTTATGGCTACACCTTC	CAWKGTGIYGYTF
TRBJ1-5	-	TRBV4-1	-	TGCGCCAGCAGCCAAGTCGGGCAGGGCAGCAATCAGCCCCAGCATTTT	CASSQVGQGSNQPQHF
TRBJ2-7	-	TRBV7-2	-	TGTGCCAGCAGCTTATTAGCCGGGAGAGTGAACGAGCAGTACTTC	CASSLLAGRVNEQYF
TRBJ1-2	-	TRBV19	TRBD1	TGTGCCAGTAATCCGACAGGGATCAACTATGGCTACACCTTC	CASNPTGINYGYTF
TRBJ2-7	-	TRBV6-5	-	TGTGCCTGCACAGGGAATGTCGACGAGCAGTACTTC	CACTGNVDEQYF
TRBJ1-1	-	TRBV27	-	TGTGCCAGCAGTTTATCGAGGGACACTGAAGCTTTCTTT	CASSLSRDTEAFF
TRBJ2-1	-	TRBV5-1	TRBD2	TGCGCCAGCAGCATTAGCGGGGGGGATACCTACAATGAGCAGTTCTTC	CASSISGGDTYNEQFF
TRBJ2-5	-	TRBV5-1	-	TGCGCCAGCAGCATAGCCGACGAGACCCAGTACTTC	CASSIADETQYF
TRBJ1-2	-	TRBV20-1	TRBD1	TGCAGTGCTAGTCACCCAGGGGGCGCCGGCTATGGCTACACCTTC	CSASHPGGAGYGYTF
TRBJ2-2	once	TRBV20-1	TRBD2	TGCAGTGCTAGTCCCTCGGCGGGGGGGAACACCGGGGAGCTGTTTTTT	CSASPSAGGNTGELFF
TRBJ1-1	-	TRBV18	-	TGTGCCAGCTCCCAAAGGGGATACAACACTGAAGCTTTCTTT	CASSQRGYNTEAFF
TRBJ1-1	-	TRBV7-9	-	TGTGCCAGCAGCTTAGGCGGAGGAGTGAACACTGAAGCTTTCTTT	CASSLGGGVNTEAFF
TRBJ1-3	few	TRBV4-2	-	TGTGCCAGCAGCCAAGATTGGCTATCGGGTGACCGAAACACCATATATTTT	CASSQDWLSGDRNTIYF
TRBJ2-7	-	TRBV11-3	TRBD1	TGTGCCAGCAGCCTAACCGGGACAGGGCGCGAGCAGTACTTC	CASSLTGTGREQYF
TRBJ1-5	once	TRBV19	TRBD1	TGTGCCAGCAAGACAGGGAACTTTGATAATCAGCCCCAGCATTTT	CASKTGNFDNQPQHF
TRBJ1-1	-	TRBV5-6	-	TGTGCCAGCAGCTTGGGAGGGAGCACTGAAGCTTTCTTT	CASSLGGSTEAFF
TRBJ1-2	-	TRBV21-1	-	TGTGCCAGCAGCAAAGGGGTCAGGGGGCGCTTAAGCTATGGCTACACCTTC	CASSKGVRGRLSYGYTF